These T cell receptor beta chains were read from a single sample in a study of T cell changes during pregnancy in multiple sclerosis. Sequenced by immunoSEQ multiplex PCR; TCRdb stores in-frame clones only, minus some. The top ten hold approximately 2% of the sample, which has 75,000 to 100,000 clones, about 90% seen once. The specimen was peripheral blood, collected after pregnancy. The receptors come from a female donor in good health, enrolled as a control in a pregnancy study. CDR3s include the opening cysteine and the closing phenylalanine or tryptophan. Each record gives: CDR3 DNA, CDR3 protein, V gene, J gene, D gene, clone size. A D gene is named only where the DNA matches it firmly. The size field is filled for only some rows; it gives once, few, many or a size class.

DNA: TGTGCCAGCGTACAGGGGCCACCGACCTACGAGCAGTACTTC
CDR3: CASVQGPPTYEQYF
V: TRBV6-1
J: TRBJ2-7
D: TRBD1
size: .

DNA: TGTGCCAGCAGCCACGAGGGACTAGCGGACTACAATGAGCAGTTCTTC
CDR3: CASSHEGLADYNEQFF
V: TRBV11-3
J: TRBJ2-1
D: TRBD2
size: .

DNA: TGTGCCAGCAGTTATTCATCACAGGGGTTCGGAAACACCATATATTTT
CDR3: CASSYSSQGFGNTIYF
V: TRBV6-5
J: TRBJ1-3
D: TRBD1
size: .

DNA: TGCGCCAGCAGCTCGGACAGAAGCTACACCTTC
CDR3: CASSSDRSYTF
V: TRBV5-1
J: TRBJ1-2
D: .
size: .

DNA: TGTGCCAGCAGTTTCAGGTCCGCCAATGAGCAGTTCTTC
CDR3: CASSFRSANEQFF
V: TRBV28
J: TRBJ2-1
D: .
size: .

DNA: TGTGCCAGCAGCTGGGAGGGTTTGGGGTCCGAGCAGTACTTC
CDR3: CASSWEGLGSEQYF
V: TRBV7-2
J: TRBJ2-7
D: TRBD2
size: .

DNA: TGTGCCAGCAGCCGGTACGGCGGGGGGAACTATAATTCACCCCTCCACTTT
CDR3: CASSRYGGGNYNSPLHF
V: TRBV4-2
J: TRBJ1-6
D: .
size: .

DNA: TGTGCCAGCTCGCTGGGGACAGGGGTTACCTACACCTTC
CDR3: CASSLGTGVTYTF
V: TRBV11-2
J: TRBJ1-2
D: TRBD1
size: .

DNA: TGTGCCAGCACCGATACTAGCACAGATACGCAGTATTTT
CDR3: CASTDTSTDTQYF
V: TRBV28
J: TRBJ2-3
D: .
size: .

DNA: TGTGCCAGCAGGCTAGGACTAGCGGGGGGCAATGAGCAGTTCTTC
CDR3: CASRLGLAGGNEQFF
V: TRBV27
J: TRBJ2-1
D: TRBD2
size: .

DNA: TGCGCCAGCAGTGCGCGCCCAAAAGGCGGAAAACTGTTTTTT
CDR3: CASSARPKGGKLFF
V: TRBV5-1
J: TRBJ1-4
D: .
size: .

DNA: TGTGCCAGCAGCCCGGAAGGGGGCGCGTCTAACTATGGCTACACCTTC
CDR3: CASSPEGGASNYGYTF
V: TRBV4-2
J: TRBJ1-2
D: TRBD1
size: few

DNA: TGCGCCAGCAGCCTGAGCGGGAGGGCCGTCGATGAGCAGTTCTTC
CDR3: CASSLSGRAVDEQFF
V: TRBV4-1
J: TRBJ2-1
D: TRBD2
size: .

DNA: TGTGCCAGCGGTTCGGACACCCCGTACCAAGAGACCCAGTACTTC
CDR3: CASGSDTPYQETQYF
V: TRBV21-1
J: TRBJ2-5
D: .
size: .

DNA: TGTGCCAGTCCCAGGGCATCTGGAAACACCATATATTTT
CDR3: CASPRASGNTIYF
V: TRBV6-1
J: TRBJ1-3
D: .
size: .

DNA: TGTGCCACCAGCAGAGATGGGGGGTTAGCCTACGAGCAGTACTTC
CDR3: CATSRDGGLAYEQYF
V: TRBV15
J: TRBJ2-7
D: .
size: .

DNA: TGTGCCAGCTCAGCCGGGACAGGGGGTGTGATGAACACTGAAGCTTTCTTT
CDR3: CASSAGTGGVMNTEAFF
V: TRBV18
J: TRBJ1-1
D: TRBD1
size: .

DNA: TGTGCCAGCAGTGGCGGACAGAACTATGGCTACACCTTC
CDR3: CASSGGQNYGYTF
V: TRBV2
J: TRBJ1-2
D: .
size: .

DNA: TGTGCCAGCAGTGAAGGAGCTAGCCGGATCGGATTTGAGCAGTTCTTC
CDR3: CASSEGASRIGFEQFF
V: TRBV6-1
J: TRBJ2-1
D: .
size: .

DNA: TGCAGTGCTAGAGATATCTACGAGCAGTACTTC
CDR3: CSARDIYEQYF
V: TRBV20-1
J: TRBJ2-7
D: .
size: .

DNA: TGTGCCAGCAGTTTTTATATCGGACTAGGCAGCACAGATACGCAGTATTTT
CDR3: CASSFYIGLGSTDTQYF
V: TRBV28
J: TRBJ2-3
D: TRBD2
size: once

DNA: TGCAGCGTGGAGGCCCAAAGACTGAACACTGAAGCTTTCTTT
CDR3: CSVEAQRLNTEAFF
V: TRBV29-1
J: TRBJ1-1
D: .
size: .

DNA: TGTGCCAGCAGCTTGTGGGGGGTCTCCTACGAGCAGTACTTC
CDR3: CASSLWGVSYEQYF
V: TRBV5-4
J: TRBJ2-7
D: .
size: .

DNA: TGTGCCAGTAGTATCTCCACTGGGAGCTCCTACGAGCAGTACTTC
CDR3: CASSISTGSSYEQYF
V: TRBV19
J: TRBJ2-7
D: .
size: .

DNA: TGTGCCAGCAGCTTAACAGGGTACAATGAGCAGTTCTTC
CDR3: CASSLTGYNEQFF
V: TRBV7-2
J: TRBJ2-1
D: .
size: .

DNA: TGCGCCAGCAGCTTGGCCGGGTTCCTAGACGTAACCTACGAGCAGTACTTC
CDR3: CASSLAGFLDVTYEQYF
V: TRBV5-1
J: TRBJ2-7
D: .
size: .

DNA: TGTGCCAGTAGTATGTCCCGGGTGTCCTACAATGAGCAGTTCTTC
CDR3: CASSMSRVSYNEQFF
V: TRBV19
J: TRBJ2-1
D: .
size: .

DNA: TGTGCCAGCAGTGAATCAGGCAGAACCCACGAGCAGTACTTC
CDR3: CASSESGRTHEQYF
V: TRBV25-1
J: TRBJ2-7
D: .
size: .

DNA: TGTGCCAGCAGCTTGGGGTGGGACAGGGGACAGCAGCCCCAGCATTTT
CDR3: CASSLGWDRGQQPQHF
V: TRBV5-8
J: TRBJ1-5
D: TRBD1
size: .

DNA: TGTGCCAGCAGCCCGACTAAAAACACTGAAGCTTTCTTT
CDR3: CASSPTKNTEAFF
V: TRBV6-1
J: TRBJ1-1
D: .
size: .

DNA: TGTGCCAGCAGCCAACCTCCGGGACTGTACACCGGGGAGCTGTTTTTT
CDR3: CASSQPPGLYTGELFF
V: TRBV5-8
J: TRBJ2-2
D: .
size: .

DNA: TGTGCCAGCAGCCCCCTGAACGGAGGGTCTAACTATGGCTACACCTTC
CDR3: CASSPLNGGSNYGYTF
V: TRBV5-6
J: TRBJ1-2
D: .
size: .

DNA: TGTGCCAGCAGCTTAGTATCCAGGGGAGCTGAAGCTTTCTTT
CDR3: CASSLVSRGAEAFF
V: TRBV7-9
J: TRBJ1-1
D: .
size: .

DNA: TGCGCCAGCAGCGTATCCTCTAATGAAAAACTGTTTTTT
CDR3: CASSVSSNEKLFF
V: TRBV5-1
J: TRBJ1-4
D: .
size: .

DNA: TGCGCCAGCAGCTTGGAGGGACAGGGAACGGCCGGGGAGCTGTTTTTT
CDR3: CASSLEGQGTAGELFF
V: TRBV5-1
J: TRBJ2-2
D: TRBD1
size: .

DNA: TGTGCCAGCAGCACCTGGAGGAGCGCCATCGTAACTCAGCCCCAGCATTTT
CDR3: CASSTWRSAIVTQPQHF
V: TRBV21-1
J: TRBJ1-5
D: .
size: .

DNA: TGCGCCAGCAGAAAGGCCGGGGGTAGTCCCTACGAGCAGTACTTC
CDR3: CASRKAGGSPYEQYF
V: TRBV5-1
J: TRBJ2-7
D: .
size: .

DNA: TGTGCCAGCAGTCTTGAGGTCCGCTATGGCTACACCTTC
CDR3: CASSLEVRYGYTF
V: TRBV6-6
J: TRBJ1-2
D: .
size: .

DNA: TGTGCCTGGAGCGAGGGACATCATCAGCCCCAGCATTTT
CDR3: CAWSEGHHQPQHF
V: TRBV30
J: TRBJ1-5
D: .
size: .

DNA: TGTGCCAGTAGTTTTCGCCAGGTAGACACCGGGGAGCTGTTTTTT
CDR3: CASSFRQVDTGELFF
V: TRBV19
J: TRBJ2-2
D: .
size: once

DNA: TGTGCCAGCAGCGCACACCGGGACAGGGCCTACGAGCAGTACTTC
CDR3: CASSAHRDRAYEQYF
V: TRBV9
J: TRBJ2-7
D: TRBD1
size: .

DNA: TGTGCCAGCAGTATAGGACTAGCGGGGGCCTACGAGCAGTACTTC
CDR3: CASSIGLAGAYEQYF
V: TRBV6-6
J: TRBJ2-7
D: TRBD2
size: .

DNA: TGTGCCAGTAGTACCAGACAGGGGGCTAGGGACATTCAGTACTTC
CDR3: CASSTRQGARDIQYF
V: TRBV19
J: TRBJ2-4
D: TRBD1
size: .

DNA: TGTGCCAGCAGTGAAATTCTTCTCTATATGAACAATGAGCAGTTCTTC
CDR3: CASSEILLYMNNEQFF
V: TRBV2
J: TRBJ2-1
D: .
size: .

DNA: TGTGCCAGCAGAGGGACACAATACGAGCAGTACTTC
CDR3: CASRGTQYEQYF
V: TRBV6-5
J: TRBJ2-7
D: .
size: .

DNA: TGTGCCACCAGCAGACTCCGTTTCCACGAGCAGTACTTC
CDR3: CATSRLRFHEQYF
V: TRBV15
J: TRBJ2-7
D: .
size: .

DNA: TGTGCCAGCAGCTTTAACGCCGGAGAGACCCAGTACTTC
CDR3: CASSFNAGETQYF
V: TRBV5-5
J: TRBJ2-5
D: .
size: .

DNA: TGTGCCAGCAGTGAATTGGTCAGTAACTACGAGCAGTACTTC
CDR3: CASSELVSNYEQYF
V: TRBV2
J: TRBJ2-7
D: .
size: .

DNA: TGTGCCACCAGTCCGGGACAGGGGGTACCTACCGGGGAGCTGTTTTTT
CDR3: CATSPGQGVPTGELFF
V: TRBV15
J: TRBJ2-2
D: TRBD1
size: few

DNA: TGTGCCAGCAGCAAAGCCACTGGGGCAGGGGGCCACCAGCCCCAGCATTTT
CDR3: CASSKATGAGGHQPQHF
V: TRBV21-1
J: TRBJ1-5
D: .
size: .

DNA: TGTGCCAGCAGCTTAACGTCCGGGACAGTCTCCTACAATGAGCAGTTCTTC
CDR3: CASSLTSGTVSYNEQFF
V: TRBV7-3
J: TRBJ2-1
D: TRBD1
size: .

DNA: TGCGCCAGCAGCGCCACCCAGACAGGACCTAGTGTCTATGGCTACACCTTC
CDR3: CASSATQTGPSVYGYTF
V: TRBV5-1
J: TRBJ1-2
D: .
size: .